What follows are 18 T cell receptor beta chains derived from one specimen sequenced in a study of beta chain features in type 1 diabetes. All of the isolated RNA was reverse transcribed, so expressed TCRB transcripts were sequenced. Sequenced by immunoSEQ multiplex PCR; TCRdb stores in-frame clones only, minus some. The sample has under 500,000 clones, about 29% seen once. The sequenced sample was naive CD4+ T cells from blood. The receptors originated from a man between 18 and 29 years old in good health.

The chain carries TRBV6-1 and TRBJ2-5; D is ambiguous. The CDR3 consists of 14 residues. Deletions cut 0 bases from V and 4 bases from J, with 9 bases between. CDR1 is MNHNS, CDR2 SASEGT, per germline. In DNA, the CDR3 is TGTGCCAGCAGTGAAGCCGGGCAGATAGAGACCCAGTACTTC. Its protein product is CASSEAGQIETQYF.

This chain connects TRBV5-1 to TRBJ2-1, with 9 bases lining up with TRBD2. Germline CDR1 is SGHRS and CDR2 is YFSETQ. This CDR3 has 15 residues. V was clipped by 1 base and J by 4 bases; unmatched bases: 3. CDR3 coding DNA: TGCGCCAGCAGCTTGAGGCTAGCGGGGTACAATGAGCAGTTCTTC. Translating gives CASSLRLAGYNEQFF.

The rearrangement joins TRBV30 to TRBJ1-2; D gene ambiguous. V shed 0 bases and J shed 0 bases, with 8 bases lying between them. This CDR3 contains 14 residues. From germline, CDR1 is GTSNPN and CDR2 SVGIG (reference sequence). This CDR3 reads CAWSVPDPNYGYTF. CDR3 DNA sequence: TGTGCCTGGAGTGTACCGGATCCTAACTATGGCTACACCTTC.

The chain links TRBV4-2 to TRBJ2-5; D remains ambiguous. Between the trimmed V and J ends, which lost 3 bases and 4 bases, there was a span of 3 bases. There are 11 residues in the CDR3. Per the germline V gene, CDR1 is LGHNA and CDR2 is YNFKEQ. The CDR3 DNA sequence: TGTGCCAGCAGCCAGAGAGAGACCCAGTACTTC. Amino acid sequence: CASSQRETQYF.

V gene TRBV14 combines with J gene TRBJ1-2; no definite D call. In germline, CDR1 is SGHDN, CDR2 FVKESK. The CDR3 contains 13 residues. Trimming shortened V by 0 bases and J by 4 bases, and 6 bases separated the two germline ends. The CDR3 reads CASSQDYTYGYTF. CDR3 DNA: TGTGCCAGCAGCCAAGATTATACCTATGGCTACACCTTC. The full variable domain, rest sourced from reference TRBV14 and TRBJ1-2, is EAGVTQFPSHSVIEKGQTVTLRCDPISGHDNLYWYRRVMGKEIKFLLHFVKESKQDESGMPNNRFLAERTGGTYSTLKVQPAELEDSGVYFCASSQDYTYGYTFGSGTRLTVV.

This clone occurred a few times. The chain joins TRBV30 to TRBJ1-1; possibly TRBD1 for D (5 bases). Germline-derived CDR1 and CDR2 are GTSNPN and SVGIG (reference sequence). The CDR3 contains 15 residues. The germline V and J ends were trimmed by 2 bases and 0 bases, with 13 bases remaining between them. For the CDR3, the DNA is TGTGCCTGGAGTCCGCAGGGAGGCGTGAACACTGAAGCTTTCTTT. Protein product: CAWSPQGGVNTEAFF. Full variable domain (rest looked up from reference TRBV30 and TRBJ1-1): SQTIHQWPATLVQPVGSPLSLECTVEGTSNPNLYWYRQAAGRGLQLLFYSVGIGQISSEVPQNLSASRPQDRQFILSSKKLLLSDSGFYLCAWSPQGGVNTEAFFGQGTRLTVV.

CDR3 nucleotide sequence: TGCAGCGTCCTCGGACTAGCGGGGTTCTACGAGCAGTACTTC. Translated, it gives CSVLGLAGFYEQYF. The chain is built from TRBV29-1 and TRBJ2-7; TRBD2 aligns across 12 bases. The CDR3 length is 14 residues. V was clipped by 6 bases and J by 3 bases; unmatched bases: 6. In germline, CDR1 is SQVTM, CDR2 ANQGSEA.

The genes are TRBV9 and TRBJ1-1, with D uncertain. The CDR3 sequence is 13 residues long. Looked up from germline, CDR1 is SGDLS and CDR2 is YYNGEE. V was trimmed by 0 bases and J by 4 bases, leaving 7 bases between them. The CDR3 nucleotides read TGTGCCAGCAGCGTAGAGGCCGGCACTGAAGCTTTCTTT. This gives the protein CASSVEAGTEAFF.

The genes are TRBV6-5 and TRBJ2-6; D not certain. This CDR3 has 13 residues. V shed 5 bases and J shed 0 bases, with 2 bases lying between them. Germline assignment: CDR1 MNHEY and CDR2 SVGAGI. The CDR3 region has the DNA TGTGCCAGCAGTGGCTCTGGGGCCAACGTCCTGACTTTC. This sequence encodes CASSGSGANVLTF.

This chain connects TRBV19 to TRBJ2-7, with 8 bases lining up with TRBD2. The germline V gene encodes CDR1 LNHDA and CDR2 SQIVND (reference sequence). This CDR3 is built from 14 residues. The V and J ends lost 3 bases and 3 bases, in that order; junction bases with no gene match: 4. The CDR3: CASSIPGLVYEQYF. In nucleotides, the CDR3 is TGTGCCAGTAGTATCCCGGGACTAGTCTACGAGCAGTACTTC.

This clone was observed once. V is TRBV7-6 and J is TRBJ1-1, with unresolved D. V was cut by 5 bases and J by 4 bases, with 14 bases left in between. Germline loops: CDR1 SGHVS, CDR2 FNYEAQ. The length of the CDR3 is 14 residues. The CDR3 region is CASSPRVRSTEAFF. The DNA for the CDR3 is TGTGCCAGCAGCCCGAGGGTGCGGAGCACTGAAGCTTTCTTT.

The J gene is TRBJ1-1, the V gene TRBV30; a weak D match, TRBD1 (6 bases). Trimming cost V 3 bases and J 0 bases, with 8 bases left between them. In germline, CDR1 is GTSNPN, CDR2 SVGIG (reference sequence). CDR3 size: 13 residues. The CDR3 nucleotides read TGTGCCTGGAGACAGGGAATGAACACTGAAGCTTTCTTT. Protein sequence: CAWRQGMNTEAFF.

The rearrangement joins TRBV11-3 to TRBJ2-1; D perhaps matches TRBD2 (7 bases). Deletions cut 5 bases from V and 2 bases from J, with 13 bases between. The germline V gene has CDR1 SGHNT and CDR2 YENEEA. The CDR3 contains 15 residues. In DNA, the CDR3 is TGTGCCAGCAGCCGCGGGGGCGGCACCTACAATGAGCAGTTCTTC. Protein: CASSRGGGTYNEQFF.

This clone was detected once. This chain joins TRBV28 and TRBJ2-5; D may be TRBD2 (6 bases). The germline gives CDR1 MDHEN, CDR2 SYDVKM. The CDR3 is 13 amino acids. V dropped 11 bases and J dropped 4 bases, with 17 bases sitting between them. Written as DNA, the CDR3 is TGTGCCTCTAGGAGAGCGGGTGGAGAGACCCAGTACTTC. Its translation is CASRRAGGETQYF.

The sample holds a few counts of this clone. The V and J genes are TRBV30 and TRBJ1-2, with D perhaps TRBD1 (5 bases). This CDR3 is 16 amino acids long. Germline CDR1 reads GTSNPN; CDR2 reads SVGIG (reference sequence). Trimming shortened V by 4 bases and J by 8 bases, and 26 bases separated the two germline ends. In DNA, the CDR3 is TGTGCCTGGACCGTCACCCCCGGGACCTCCGGTATCGGCTACACCTTC. Its protein product is CAWTVTPGTSGIGYTF.

The genes are TRBV11-2 and TRBJ1-1, with D possibly TRBD1 on 6 matching bases. The germline CDR1 and CDR2 sequences are SGHAT and FQNNGV. The CDR3 extends over 13 amino acids. Trimming removed 2 bases from V and 5 bases from J, with 9 bases in between. This CDR3 reads CASSLQGRTEAFF. In DNA, the CDR3 is TGTGCCAGCAGCTTACAGGGGAGGACTGAAGCTTTCTTT.

This clone has a handful of counts. For the CDR3, the DNA is TGTGCCATCAGTGAACTAGCGGAAGAGACCCAGTACTTC. Protein product: CAISELAEETQYF. The genes are TRBV10-3 and TRBJ2-5, with 8 bases matching TRBD2. CDR1 is ENHRY and CDR2 is SYGVKD in the germline V gene. V was pared by 3 bases and J by 3 bases, with 0 bases of the junction left unmatched. The CDR3 runs 13 residues.

V gene TRBV30 combines with J gene TRBJ1-5; D is unclear. Germline V CDR1 and CDR2: GTSNPN, SVGIG (reference sequence). V was pared by 5 bases and J by 3 bases, with 11 bases between. The CDR3 spans 13 residues. CDR3: CAWSDGFNQPQHF. The CDR3 DNA reads TGTGCCTGGTCTGACGGTTTCAATCAGCCCCAGCATTTT. Filled out from reference TRBV30 and TRBJ1-5, the complete variable domain reads SQTIHQWPATLVQPVGSPLSLECTVEGTSNPNLYWYRQAAGRGLQLLFYSVGIGQISSEVPQNLSASRPQDRQFILSSKKLLLSDSGFYLCAWSDGFNQPQHFGDGTRLSIL.